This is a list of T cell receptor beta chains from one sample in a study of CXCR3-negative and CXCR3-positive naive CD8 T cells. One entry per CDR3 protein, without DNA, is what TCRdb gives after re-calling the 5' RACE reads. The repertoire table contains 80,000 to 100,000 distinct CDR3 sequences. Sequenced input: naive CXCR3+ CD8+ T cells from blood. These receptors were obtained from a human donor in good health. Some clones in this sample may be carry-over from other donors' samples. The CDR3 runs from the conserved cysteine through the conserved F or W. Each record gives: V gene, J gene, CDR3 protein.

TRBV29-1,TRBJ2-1,CSVEKGTGLYEQFF
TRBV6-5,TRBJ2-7,CASSQQGYEQYF
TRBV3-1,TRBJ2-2,CASRFDTGELFF
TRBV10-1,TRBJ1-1,CASSRRFEAFF
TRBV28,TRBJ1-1,CASTPGTGITEAFF
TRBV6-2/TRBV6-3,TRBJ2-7,CASGEAGSYEQYF
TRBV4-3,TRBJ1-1,CASSQDEGARIEAFF
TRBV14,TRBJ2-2,CASSYLRTATGELFF
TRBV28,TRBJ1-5,CASSFQQGFQHF
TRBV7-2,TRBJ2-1,CASSPGLAGGGSYNEQFF
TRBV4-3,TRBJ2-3,CASSQDGTSMSDTQYF
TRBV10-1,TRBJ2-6,CASSVMDIRSGANVLTF
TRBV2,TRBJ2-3,CASSEFGTLSTDTQYF
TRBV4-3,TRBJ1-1,CASSQDPGNTEAFF
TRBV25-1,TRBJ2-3,CASSGSSTDTQYF
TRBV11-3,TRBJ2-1,CASSRRYQGAAYNEQFF
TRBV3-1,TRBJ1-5,CASSQRAVLNQPQHF
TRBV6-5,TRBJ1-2,CASSSTTAGLENGYTF
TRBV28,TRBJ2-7,CASSSALRSWEQYF
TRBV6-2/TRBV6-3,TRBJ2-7,CATHTLPGDSSYEQYF
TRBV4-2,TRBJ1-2,CASSQVSSQGGNYGYTF
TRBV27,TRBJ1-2,CASSSGSNYGYTF
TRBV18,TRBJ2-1,CASSPPDSSYNEQFF
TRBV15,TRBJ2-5,CATSLGGEETQYF
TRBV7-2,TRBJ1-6,CASSFFQSNSPLHF
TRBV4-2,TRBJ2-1,CASSQVGRPDEQFF
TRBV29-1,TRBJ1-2,CSVERQSYGYTF
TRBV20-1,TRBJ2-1,CSAPKPLGGPTYNEQFF
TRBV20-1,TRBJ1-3,CSARAASSGNTIYF
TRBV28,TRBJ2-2,CASRGWDRGERDTGELFF
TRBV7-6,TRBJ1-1,CASSDRDRDDTEAFF
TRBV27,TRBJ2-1,CASSLWGLAGSEQFF
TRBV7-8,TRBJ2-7,CASSLALGGSYEQYF
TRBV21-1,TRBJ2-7,CASSIRGTFVYEQYF
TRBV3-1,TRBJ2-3,CASSQFMGGRGPADTQYF
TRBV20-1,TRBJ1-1,CSARGQEETEAFF
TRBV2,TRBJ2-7,CASSTGTSGFQYF
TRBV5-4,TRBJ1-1,CASSTPDRGLGNTEAFF
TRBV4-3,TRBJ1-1,CASSRGLNTEAFF
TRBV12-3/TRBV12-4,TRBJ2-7,CASSFSAAGLAYEQYF
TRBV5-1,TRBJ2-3,CASSLGQGALGDTQYF
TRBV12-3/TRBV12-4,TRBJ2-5,CASSPTAPETQYF
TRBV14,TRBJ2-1,CASSLRGLAYNEQFF
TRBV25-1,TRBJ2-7,CASSRAGEFRDYEQYF
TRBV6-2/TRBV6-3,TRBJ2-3,CASSYWLDTQYF
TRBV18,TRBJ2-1,CASSPGVGEQFF
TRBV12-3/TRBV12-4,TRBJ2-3,CASSLGLAAYTDTQYF
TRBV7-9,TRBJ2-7,CASIFLLADRYEQYF
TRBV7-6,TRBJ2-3,CASSLSSGTDTQYF
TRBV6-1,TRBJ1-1,CASAGQNTEAFF
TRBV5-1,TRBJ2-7,CASSASPGTGAYEQYF